This TCR beta chain was recorded in a study of blood T cells in healthy people across ages (dated by TCRdb to the mid-2010s). As for the study more broadly: In model experiments, template switching captured about one uniquely barcoded TCR beta cDNA molecule for every two T cells. Donors were grouped into four age groups: young (average 16 years), middle-aged (39), aged (over 55) and long-lived (82). Donors of different ages were randomly distributed across sequencing lanes to avoid experimental bias. The study analyzed two additional independent replicas of 1 million unique cDNA reads from the same blood draw for two donors, one aged 18 to 30 and one aged 80 or older. Age-related changes in TCR beta repertoire diversity were measured in the study by deep sequencing normalized with unique cDNA molecular identifiers.

Looking up the germline V gene (reference sequence) yields CDR1 SEHNR and CDR2 FQNEAQ. V is cut by 2 bases and J by 1 base, and the space between the germline ends is 8 bases. Its CDR3 holds 14 amino acids, cysteine through phenylalanine. Only the CDR3 DNA stays, 42 bases, in frame from base 1. Study-wide findings and limitations: Bulk unsorted PBMC profiling prevented conclusive comparison of naive and antigen-experienced compartments. The CMV infection status of donors was not known, potentially confounding age-related changes in expanded clonotypes. Estimates of total diversity from one million sequenced T cells were regarded as lower bounds and underestimates. Compared with the aged group, more naive CD4+ T cells, fewer expanded clones and increased TCR diversity were shown by the long-lived group, suggesting age selection. There was a strong correlation between observed TCR beta diversity and the percentage of naive T cells measured by flow cytometry. As age increased, observed TCR beta diversity per million T cells dropped in a roughly linear way, and a significant reduction was already evident by age 40.

Systemically healthy Caucasian individuals from Russia, approximately 39 in total and aged roughly 6 to 95 years, were included as donors. Each donor gave ten milliliters of peripheral blood, collected into EDTA-treated Vacutainer tubes. Ficoll-Paque density-gradient centrifugation was used to isolate PBMCs, with at least 7 million per sample. Trizol reagent was used to extract total RNA from the PBMCs, yielding at least 6 micrograms per sample. The percentages of naive CD45RAhigh/CD27high T cells were determined by flow cytometry on a PBMC aliquot from every donor. This clonotype turned up a few times. Its binding antigen is unknown. The input lacks base qualities; no much larger clone sits a single base away. Library preparation was by 5' RACE. The reads were generated on an Illumina HiSeq 2500. A second roughly 7 to 11 cycle PCR used a sample-barcoded 5' primer and a J-beta primer mix. Each TCR beta cDNA molecule received a unique molecular identifier from a template-switch 5' adaptor carrying 12 random nucleotides. Each sample yielded at least 2.5 million CDR3-containing paired-end reads. First-strand cDNA was synthesized from all RNA with the Mint cDNA synthesis kit, primed by a TRBC-specific oligonucleotide. After uracil-DNA glycosylase treatment, a first 18-cycle PCR used universal primers M1SS and BC2_uni_R on all cDNA. On the study's bioinformatics: For normalization, 1 million high-quality reads were randomly selected from each sample, with every read carrying a distinct molecular identifier. Reads sharing molecular identifiers were discarded rather than binned into consensus sequences. MiTCR, with a Q25 quality threshold and the strictest error-elimination algorithm, was used for CDR3 identification, clonotype clustering and error correction. A nonparametric unseen species model with Euler transformation was used to estimate a lower bound on total TCR beta diversity. TCRdb ran its own pipeline on the public reads, namely fastp trimming at Q25 and MiXCR clone calling, and kept in-frame beta chains. Rows with a matching CDR3 protein are joined into one entry that keeps the most common DNA and genes. The V and J calls and clone size are TCRdb's, not the authors'. Present in this sample are about 1,600,000 distinct CDR3 sequences, approximately 42% of which were seen just once. 6.5% to 10% of the sample is held by the ten biggest clonotypes.

The clonotype was recovered from a woman aged 18-30 years in good health. The chain couples TRBV7-9 to TRBJ1-2; a weak D assignment points to TRBD1 (6 bases agree). The sample was blood. The CDR3 protein is CASSLRGSNYGYTF. The nucleotides are TGTGCCAGCAGCTTAAGGGGGAGTAACTATGGCTACACCTTC.